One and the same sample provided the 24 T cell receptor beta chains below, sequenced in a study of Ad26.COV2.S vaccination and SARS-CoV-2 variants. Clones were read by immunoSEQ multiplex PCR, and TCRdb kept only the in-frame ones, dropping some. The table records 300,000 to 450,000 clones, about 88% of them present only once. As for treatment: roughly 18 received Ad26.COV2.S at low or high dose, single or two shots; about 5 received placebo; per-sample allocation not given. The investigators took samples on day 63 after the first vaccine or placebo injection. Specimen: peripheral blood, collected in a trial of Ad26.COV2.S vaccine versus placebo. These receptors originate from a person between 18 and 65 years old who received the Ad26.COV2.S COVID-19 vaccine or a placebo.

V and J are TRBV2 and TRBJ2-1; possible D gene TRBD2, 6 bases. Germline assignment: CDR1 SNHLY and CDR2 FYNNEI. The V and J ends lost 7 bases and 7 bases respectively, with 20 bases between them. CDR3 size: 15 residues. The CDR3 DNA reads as TGTGCCAGCAAGTCAAGAGGGACTGGCGAGAATGAGCAGTTCTTC. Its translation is CASKSRGTGENEQFF. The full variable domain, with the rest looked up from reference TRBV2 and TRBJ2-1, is EPEVTQTPSHQVTQMGQEVILRCVPISNHLYFYWYRQILGQKVEFLVSFYNNEISEKSEIFDDQFSVERPDGSNFTLKIRSTKLEDSAMYFCASKSRGTGENEQFFGPGTRLTVL.

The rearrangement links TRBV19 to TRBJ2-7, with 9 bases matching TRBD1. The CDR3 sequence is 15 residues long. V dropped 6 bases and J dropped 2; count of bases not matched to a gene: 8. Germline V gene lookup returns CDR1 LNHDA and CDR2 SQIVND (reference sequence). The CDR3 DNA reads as TGTGCCAGTAGGATTAGGGACAGGGACCCCTACGAGCAGTACTTC. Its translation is CASRIRDRDPYEQYF.

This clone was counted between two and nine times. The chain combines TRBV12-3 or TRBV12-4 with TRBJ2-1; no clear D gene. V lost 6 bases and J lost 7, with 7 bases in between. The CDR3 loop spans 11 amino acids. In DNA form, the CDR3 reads TGTGCCAGCAGCACCAGTAATGAGCAGTTCTTC. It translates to CASSTSNEQFF.

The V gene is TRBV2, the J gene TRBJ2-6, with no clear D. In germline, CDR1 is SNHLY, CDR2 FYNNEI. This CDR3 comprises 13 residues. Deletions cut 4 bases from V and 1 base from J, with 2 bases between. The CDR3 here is CASSVSGANVLTF. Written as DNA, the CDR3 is TGTGCCAGCAGTGTATCTGGGGCCAACGTCCTGACTTTC. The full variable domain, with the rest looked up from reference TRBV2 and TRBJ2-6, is EPEVTQTPSHQVTQMGQEVILRCVPISNHLYFYWYRQILGQKVEFLVSFYNNEISEKSEIFDDQFSVERPDGSNFTLKIRSTKLEDSAMYFCASSVSGANVLTFGAGSRLTVL.

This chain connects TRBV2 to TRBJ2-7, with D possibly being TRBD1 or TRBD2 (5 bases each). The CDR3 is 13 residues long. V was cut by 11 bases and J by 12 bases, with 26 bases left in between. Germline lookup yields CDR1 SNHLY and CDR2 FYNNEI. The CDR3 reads CAAKGTIASLPYF. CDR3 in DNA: TGTGCCGCAAAGGGGACCATAGCCTCCCTTCCGTACTTC.

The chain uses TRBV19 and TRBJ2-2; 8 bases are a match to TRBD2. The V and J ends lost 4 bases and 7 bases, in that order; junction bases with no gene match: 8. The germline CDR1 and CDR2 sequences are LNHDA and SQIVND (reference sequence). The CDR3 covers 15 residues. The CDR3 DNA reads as TGTGCCAGTAGTAACCGACTAGCGACGGGCGGGGAGCTGTTTTTT. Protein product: CASSNRLATGGELFF.

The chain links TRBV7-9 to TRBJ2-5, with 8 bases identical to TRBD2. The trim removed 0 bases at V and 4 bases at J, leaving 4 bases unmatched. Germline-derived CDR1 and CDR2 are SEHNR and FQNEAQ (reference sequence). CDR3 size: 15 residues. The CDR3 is CASSLALAGGETQYF. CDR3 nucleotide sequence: TGTGCCAGCAGCTTAGCTTTGGCGGGAGGAGAGACCCAGTACTTC.

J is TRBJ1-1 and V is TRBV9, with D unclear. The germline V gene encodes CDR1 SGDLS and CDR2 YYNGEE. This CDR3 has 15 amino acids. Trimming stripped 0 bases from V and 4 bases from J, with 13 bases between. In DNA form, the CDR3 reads TGTGCCAGCAGCGTAGTTCCGGGATCGGGCACTGAAGCTTTCTTT. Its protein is CASSVVPGSGTEAFF.

CDR3 amino acids: CASGLPKGLLSGNTIYF. The CDR3 DNA is TGTGCTAGTGGTTTGCCTAAGGGGCTGCTCTCTGGAAACACCATATATTTT. The V gene is TRBV12-5, the J gene TRBJ1-3; D is perhaps TRBD1 (5 bases). Per the germline V gene, CDR1 is LGHNT and CDR2 is FRNRAP. The CDR3 consists of 17 residues. The V end was cut by 2 bases, the J end by 0 bases, with 14 bases between.

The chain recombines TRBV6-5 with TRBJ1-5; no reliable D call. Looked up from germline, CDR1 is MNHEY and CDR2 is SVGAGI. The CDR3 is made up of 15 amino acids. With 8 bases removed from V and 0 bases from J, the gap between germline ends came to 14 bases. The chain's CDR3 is CASSRTADSNQPQHF. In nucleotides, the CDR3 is TGTGCCAGCTCAAGGACGGCGGATAGCAATCAGCCCCAGCATTTT.

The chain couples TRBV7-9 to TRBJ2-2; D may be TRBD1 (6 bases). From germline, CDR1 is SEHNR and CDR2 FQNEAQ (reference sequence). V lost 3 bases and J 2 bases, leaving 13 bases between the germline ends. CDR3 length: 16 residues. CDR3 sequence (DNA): TGTGCCAGCAGCTTGGGGGCGGTATTAAACACCGGGGAGCTGTTTTTT. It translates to CASSLGAVLNTGELFF.

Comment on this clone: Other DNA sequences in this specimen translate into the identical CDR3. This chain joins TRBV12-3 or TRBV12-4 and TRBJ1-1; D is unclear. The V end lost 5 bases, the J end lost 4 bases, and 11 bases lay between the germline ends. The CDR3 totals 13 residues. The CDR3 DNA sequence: TGTGCCAGCAGTCTGACTGGGGTCACTGAAGCTTTCTTT. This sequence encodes CASSLTGVTEAFF.

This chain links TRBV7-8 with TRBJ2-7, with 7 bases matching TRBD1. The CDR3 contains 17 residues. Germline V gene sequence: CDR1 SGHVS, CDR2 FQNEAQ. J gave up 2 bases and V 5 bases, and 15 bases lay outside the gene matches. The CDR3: CASSLPRGMTGPYEQYF. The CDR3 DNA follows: TGTGCCAGCAGCCTCCCCCGTGGAATGACAGGGCCCTACGAGCAGTACTTC.

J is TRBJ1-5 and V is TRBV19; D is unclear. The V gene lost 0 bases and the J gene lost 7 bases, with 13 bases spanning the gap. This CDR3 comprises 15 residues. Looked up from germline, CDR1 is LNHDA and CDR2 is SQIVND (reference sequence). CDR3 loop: CASSIELRAGQPQHF. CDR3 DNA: TGTGCCAGTAGTATAGAGTTGAGGGCCGGGCAGCCCCAGCATTTT. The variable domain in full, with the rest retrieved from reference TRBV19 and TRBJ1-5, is DGGITQSPKYLFRKEGQNVTLSCEQNLNHDAMYWYRQDPGQGLRLIYYSQIVNDFQKGDIAEGYSVSREKKESFPLTVTSAQKNPTAFYLCASSIELRAGQPQHFGDGTRLSIL.

The CDR3 DNA reads TGTGCCAGCAGCTTAGTTATGTCTAGCGGGAGGGCCGGGGAGACCCAGTACTTC. Translating it yields CASSLVMSSGRAGETQYF. The gene calls are TRBV7-2 and TRBJ2-5; 12 bases fit TRBD2. Germline-derived CDR1 and CDR2 are SGHTA and FQGNSA. This CDR3 contains 18 residues. J lost 5 bases, V lost 1 base, and 11 bases had no gene match.

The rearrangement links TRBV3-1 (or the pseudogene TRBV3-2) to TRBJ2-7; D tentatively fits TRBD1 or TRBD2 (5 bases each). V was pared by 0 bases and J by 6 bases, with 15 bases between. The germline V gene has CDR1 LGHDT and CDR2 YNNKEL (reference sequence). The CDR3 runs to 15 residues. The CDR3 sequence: CASSQDGSGTGEQYF. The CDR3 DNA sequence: TGTGCCAGCAGCCAAGACGGGTCAGGGACGGGCGAGCAGTACTTC.

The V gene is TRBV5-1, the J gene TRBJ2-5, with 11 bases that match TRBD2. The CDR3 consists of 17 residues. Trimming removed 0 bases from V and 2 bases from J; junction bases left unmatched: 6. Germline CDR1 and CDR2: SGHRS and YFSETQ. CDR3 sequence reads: CASSLALAGGLQETQYF. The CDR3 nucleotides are TGCGCCAGCAGCTTGGCTTTAGCGGGGGGGCTACAAGAGACCCAGTACTTC.

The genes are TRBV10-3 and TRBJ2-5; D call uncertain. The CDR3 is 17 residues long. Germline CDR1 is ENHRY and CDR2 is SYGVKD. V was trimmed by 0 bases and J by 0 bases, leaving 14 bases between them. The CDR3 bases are TGTGCCATCAGTGAGTCCGATGTCCGGTGGTACCAAGAGACCCAGTACTTC. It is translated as CAISESDVRWYQETQYF.

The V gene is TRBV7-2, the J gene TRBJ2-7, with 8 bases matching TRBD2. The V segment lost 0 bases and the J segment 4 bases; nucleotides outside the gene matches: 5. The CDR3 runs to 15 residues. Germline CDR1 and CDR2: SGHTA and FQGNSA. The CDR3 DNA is TGTGCCAGCAGCTTAGCGCGGGAGGCATGGTACGAGCAGTACTTC. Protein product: CASSLAREAWYEQYF. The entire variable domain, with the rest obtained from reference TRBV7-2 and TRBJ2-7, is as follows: GAGVSQSPSNKVTEKGKDVELRCDPISGHTALYWYRQSLGQGLEFLIYFQGNSAPDKSGLPSDRFSAERTGGSVSTLTIQRTQQEDSAVYLCASSLAREAWYEQYFGPGTRLTVT.

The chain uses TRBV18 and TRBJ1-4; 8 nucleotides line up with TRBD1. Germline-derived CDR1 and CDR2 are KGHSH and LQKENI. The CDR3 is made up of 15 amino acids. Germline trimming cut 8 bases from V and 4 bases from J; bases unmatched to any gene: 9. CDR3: CASAKLQGVNEKLFF. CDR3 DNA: TGTGCCAGCGCAAAGTTACAGGGGGTTAATGAAAAACTGTTTTTT.

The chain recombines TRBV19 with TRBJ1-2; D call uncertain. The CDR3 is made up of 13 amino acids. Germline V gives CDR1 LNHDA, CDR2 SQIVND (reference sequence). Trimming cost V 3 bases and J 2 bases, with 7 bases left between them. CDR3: CASSIRHNYGYTF. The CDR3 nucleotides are TGTGCCAGTAGTATCCGGCACAACTATGGCTACACCTTC.

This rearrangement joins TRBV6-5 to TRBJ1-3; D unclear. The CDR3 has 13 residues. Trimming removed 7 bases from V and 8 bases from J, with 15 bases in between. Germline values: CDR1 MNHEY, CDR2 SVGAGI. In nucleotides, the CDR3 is TGTGCCAGCACCTCTGGTTGGGGAGACACCATATATTTT. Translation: CASTSGWGDTIYF.

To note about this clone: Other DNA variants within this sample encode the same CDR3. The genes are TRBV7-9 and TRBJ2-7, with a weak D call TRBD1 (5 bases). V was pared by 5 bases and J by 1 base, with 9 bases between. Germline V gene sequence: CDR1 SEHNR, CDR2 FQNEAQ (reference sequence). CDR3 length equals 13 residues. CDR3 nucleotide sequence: TGTGCCAGCAGCCCGGCAGGGTCCTACGAGCAGTACTTC. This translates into CASSPAGSYEQYF.

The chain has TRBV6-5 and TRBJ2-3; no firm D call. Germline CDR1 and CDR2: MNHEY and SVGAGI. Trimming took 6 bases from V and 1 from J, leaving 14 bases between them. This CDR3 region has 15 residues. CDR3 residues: CASSASGSRTDTQYF. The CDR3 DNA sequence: TGTGCCAGCAGCGCTTCCGGGTCCCGCACAGATACGCAGTATTTT.